This T cell receptor beta chain was documented in a study of control samples from healthy donors and cancer patients. Produced via immunoSEQ multiplex PCR; TCRdb's table is partial and in-frame only. The sample holds 140,000 or so clones; about nine tenths are singletons and the top ten take over 4%. The CDR3 length is 19 residues. CDR1 and CDR2 from the germline V gene are MGHRA and YSYEKL. Trimming cost V 4 bases and J 0 bases, with 21 bases left between them. V gene TRBV4-1 combines with J gene TRBJ2-2; D tentatively fits TRBD1 or TRBD2 (5 bases each). This clonotype was obtained from a man aged 25-45 years in good health. Sample: blood. The CDR3 protein is CASSRTPMLGETNTGELFF. For the CDR3, the DNA is TGCGCCAGCAGCCGAACCCCAATGCTGGGGGAGACGAACACCGGGGAGCTGTTTTTT.